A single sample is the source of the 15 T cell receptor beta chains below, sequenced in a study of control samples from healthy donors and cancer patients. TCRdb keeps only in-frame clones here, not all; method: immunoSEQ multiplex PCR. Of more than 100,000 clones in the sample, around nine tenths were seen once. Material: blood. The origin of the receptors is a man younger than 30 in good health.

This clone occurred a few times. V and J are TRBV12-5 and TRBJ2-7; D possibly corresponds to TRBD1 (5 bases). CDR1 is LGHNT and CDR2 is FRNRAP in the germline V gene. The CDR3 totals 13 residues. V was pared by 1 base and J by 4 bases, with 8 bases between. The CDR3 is CASGLGQFYEQYV. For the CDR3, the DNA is TGTGCTAGTGGTTTGGGACAGTTTTACGAGCAGTACGTC.

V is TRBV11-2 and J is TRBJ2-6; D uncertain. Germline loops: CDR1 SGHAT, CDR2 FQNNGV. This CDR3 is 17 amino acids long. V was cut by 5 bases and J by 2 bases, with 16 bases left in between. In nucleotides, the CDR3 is TGTGCCAGCAGCCCCCACACCGTCCCCCCTGGGGCCAACGTCCTGACTTTC. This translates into CASSPHTVPPGANVLTF.

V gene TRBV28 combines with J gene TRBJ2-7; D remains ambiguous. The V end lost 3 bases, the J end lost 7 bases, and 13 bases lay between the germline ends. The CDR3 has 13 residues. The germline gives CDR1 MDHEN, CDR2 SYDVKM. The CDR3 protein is CASSFQTSGEQYV. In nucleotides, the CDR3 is TGTGCCAGCAGTTTCCAGACCTCCGGGGAGCAGTACGTC.

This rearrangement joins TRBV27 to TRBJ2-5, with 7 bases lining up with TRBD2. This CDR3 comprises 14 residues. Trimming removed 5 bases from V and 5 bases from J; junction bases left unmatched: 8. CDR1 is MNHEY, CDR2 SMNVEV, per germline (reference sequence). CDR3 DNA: TGTGCCAGCAGTAAACAGGTGGGGGGGGAGACCCAGTACTTC. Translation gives CASSKQVGGETQYF.

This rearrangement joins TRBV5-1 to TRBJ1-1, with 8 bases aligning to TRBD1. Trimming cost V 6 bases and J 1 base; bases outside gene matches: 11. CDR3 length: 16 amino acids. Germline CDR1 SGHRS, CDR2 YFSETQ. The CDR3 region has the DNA TGCGCCAGCACTCAAACCGCCGGGACAGGGAACACTGAAGCTTTCTTT. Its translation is CASTQTAGTGNTEAFF.

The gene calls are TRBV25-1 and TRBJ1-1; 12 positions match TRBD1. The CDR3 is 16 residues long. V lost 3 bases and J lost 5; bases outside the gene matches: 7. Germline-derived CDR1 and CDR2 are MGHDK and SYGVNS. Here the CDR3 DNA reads TGTGCCAGCAGTGATTCCGGGACAGGGGGCAGGACTGAAGCTTTCTTT. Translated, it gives CASSDSGTGGRTEAFF. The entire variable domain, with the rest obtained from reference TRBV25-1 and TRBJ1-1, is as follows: EADIYQTPRYLVIGTGKKITLECSQTMGHDKMYWYQQDPGMELHLIHYSYGVNSTEKGDLSSESTVSRIRTEHFPLTLESARPSHTSQYLCASSDSGTGGRTEAFFGQGTRLTVV.

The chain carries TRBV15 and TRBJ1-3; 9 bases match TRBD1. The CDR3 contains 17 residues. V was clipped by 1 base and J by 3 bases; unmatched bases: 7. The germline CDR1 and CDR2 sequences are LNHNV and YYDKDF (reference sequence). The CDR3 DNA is TGTGCCACCAGCAGAGTTCCCGGGACAGGGTATGGAAACACCATATATTTT. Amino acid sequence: CATSRVPGTGYGNTIYF.

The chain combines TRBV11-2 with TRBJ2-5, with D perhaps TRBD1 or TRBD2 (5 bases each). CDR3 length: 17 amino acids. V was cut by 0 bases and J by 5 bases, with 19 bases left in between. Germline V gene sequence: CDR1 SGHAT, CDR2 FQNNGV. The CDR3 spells CASSLEAGTGAWETQYF. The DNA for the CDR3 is TGTGCCAGCAGCTTAGAGGCAGGGACCGGGGCTTGGGAGACCCAGTACTTC.

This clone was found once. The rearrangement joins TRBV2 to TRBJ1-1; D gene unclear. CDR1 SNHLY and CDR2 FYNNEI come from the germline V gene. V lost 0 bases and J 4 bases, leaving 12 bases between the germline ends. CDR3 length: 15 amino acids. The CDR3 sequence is CASSEALVGITEAFF. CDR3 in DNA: TGTGCCAGCAGTGAAGCGCTTGTGGGGATCACTGAAGCTTTCTTT.

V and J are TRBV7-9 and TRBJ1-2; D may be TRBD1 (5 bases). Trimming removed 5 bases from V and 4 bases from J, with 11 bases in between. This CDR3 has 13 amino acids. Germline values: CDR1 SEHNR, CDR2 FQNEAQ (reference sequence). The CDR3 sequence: CASSAGGTYGYTF. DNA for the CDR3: TGTGCCAGCAGCGCCGGGGGGACCTATGGCTACACCTTC.

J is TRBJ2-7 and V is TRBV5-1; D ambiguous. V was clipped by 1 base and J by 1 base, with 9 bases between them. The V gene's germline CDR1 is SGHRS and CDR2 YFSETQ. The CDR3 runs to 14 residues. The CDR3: CASSLSGSSYEQYF. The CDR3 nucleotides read TGCGCCAGCAGCTTGTCAGGTTCGTCCTACGAGCAGTACTTC.

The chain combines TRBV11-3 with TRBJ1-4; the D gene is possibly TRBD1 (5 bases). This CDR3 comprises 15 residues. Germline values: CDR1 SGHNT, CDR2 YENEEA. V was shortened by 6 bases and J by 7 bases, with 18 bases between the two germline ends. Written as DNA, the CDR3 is TGTGCCAGCAGTTTTAGGACACCGGGCGTTGAAAAACTGTTTTTT. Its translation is CASSFRTPGVEKLFF.

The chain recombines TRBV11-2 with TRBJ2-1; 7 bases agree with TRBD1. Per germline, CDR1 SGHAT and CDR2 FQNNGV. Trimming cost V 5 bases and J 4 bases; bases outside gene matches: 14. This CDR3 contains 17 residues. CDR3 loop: CASSPEWRQGFYNEQFF. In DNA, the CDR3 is TGTGCCAGCAGCCCCGAATGGCGACAGGGTTTTTACAATGAGCAGTTCTTC.

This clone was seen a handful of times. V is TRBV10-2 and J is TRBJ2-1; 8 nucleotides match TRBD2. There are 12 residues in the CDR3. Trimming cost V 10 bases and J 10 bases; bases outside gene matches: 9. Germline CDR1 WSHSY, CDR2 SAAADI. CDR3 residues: CATKTGGPEQFF. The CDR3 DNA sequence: TGCGCCACCAAAACGGGGGGGCCCGAGCAGTTCTTC.

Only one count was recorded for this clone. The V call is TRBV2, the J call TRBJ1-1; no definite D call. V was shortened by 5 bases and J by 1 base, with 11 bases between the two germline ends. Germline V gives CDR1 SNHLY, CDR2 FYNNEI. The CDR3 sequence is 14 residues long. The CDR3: CASSSSSTNTEAFF. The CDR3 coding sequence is TGTGCCAGCAGTTCAAGCAGCACGAACACTGAAGCTTTCTTT. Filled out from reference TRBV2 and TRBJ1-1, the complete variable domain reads EPEVTQTPSHQVTQMGQEVILRCVPISNHLYFYWYRQILGQKVEFLVSFYNNEISEKSEIFDDQFSVERPDGSNFTLKIRSTKLEDSAMYFCASSSSSTNTEAFFGQGTRLTVV.